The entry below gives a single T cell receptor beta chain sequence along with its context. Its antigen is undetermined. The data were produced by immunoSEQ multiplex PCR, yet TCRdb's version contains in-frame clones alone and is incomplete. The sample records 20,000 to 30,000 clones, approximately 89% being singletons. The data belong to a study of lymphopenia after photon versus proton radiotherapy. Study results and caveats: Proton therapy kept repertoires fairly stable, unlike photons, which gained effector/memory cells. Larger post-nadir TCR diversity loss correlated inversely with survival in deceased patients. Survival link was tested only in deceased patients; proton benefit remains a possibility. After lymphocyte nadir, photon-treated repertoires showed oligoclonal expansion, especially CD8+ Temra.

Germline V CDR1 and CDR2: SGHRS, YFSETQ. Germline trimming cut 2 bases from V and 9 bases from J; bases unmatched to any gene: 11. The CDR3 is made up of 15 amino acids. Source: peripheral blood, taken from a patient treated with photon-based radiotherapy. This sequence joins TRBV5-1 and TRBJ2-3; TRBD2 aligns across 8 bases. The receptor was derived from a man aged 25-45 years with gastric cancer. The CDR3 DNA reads TGCGCCAGCAGCTTCAACGGGGGGGCCAGTCGGACGCAGTATTTT. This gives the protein CASSFNGGASRTQYF.